The clone carrying this T cell receptor (beta chain) was detected a few times. The antigen remains unidentified. The sample is drawn from a study of immune heterogeneity within non-small cell lung tumors. Turning to the study itself: The composition of the tumors was several squamous cell carcinomas, roughly eleven non-squamous carcinomas and 1 not otherwise specified.

Study results and limitations: Different tumor locations in one patient shared dominant CDR3 beta clonotypes yet harbored unique high-frequency clones. T-cell clonality in a given local region correlated moderately yet significantly with the local tumor mutational burden (R around 0.35). Each patient largely had their own distinct set of high-frequency T-cell receptor beta clonotypes.

In a multiplex PCR, 32 V and 13 J primers amplified TCR beta CDR3. TCRdb redid the calling of the multiplex PCR reads with MiXCR, one entry per CDR3 protein. The profile shows 9,000 to 13,000 distinct CDR3 sequences, around 27% of them singletons. Trimming removed 6 bases at V and 4 bases at J, with 9 bases between. The CDR3 is 12 amino acids. The germline gives CDR1 SGHNT, CDR2 YENEEA. Template input was genomic DNA from bulk tumor (around 630 ng per sample). Several far-apart biopsies were taken per primary tumor during surgery. Undergoing curative surgery were patients whose non-small cell lung cancer was untreated and newly diagnosed.

The sequencing input was lung tumor tissue. The sequence was obtained from a woman aged 50 to 65 with non-small cell lung cancer. V gene TRBV11-3 combines with J gene TRBJ1-1, with D possibly TRBD1 on 5 matching bases. The CDR3 DNA reads TGTGCCAGCAGAGGGGCATCCACTGAAGCTTTCTTT. Amino acid sequence: CASRGASTEAFF.